What follows are 26 T cell receptor beta chains derived from one specimen sequenced in a study of beta chain features in type 1 diabetes. Study findings and constraints: TCRB CDR3s were moderately but significantly shorter in Type 1 diabetes patients in all four CD4+ subsets.

No antigen is known for these receptors. The isolated RNA, all of it, was reverse transcribed, so expressed TCRB transcripts were what got sequenced. TCRdb keeps only in-frame clones here, not all; method: immunoSEQ multiplex PCR. The sample has approximately 170,000 clones, almost 65% seen once. The sequenced material came from naive CD4+ T cells from blood. These TCRs come from a young man with type 1 diabetes.

The chain employs TRBV29-1 and TRBJ2-3; no clear D. CDR3 length equals 11 residues. The ends were cut back, 4 bases at V and 2 bases at J, with 4 bases in the middle. In germline, CDR1 is SQVTM, CDR2 ANQGSEA. CDR3 region: CSVGHTDTQYF. In DNA form, the CDR3 reads TGCAGCGTTGGGCACACAGATACGCAGTATTTT.

With respect to this clone: Germline is not matched at one junction end, which may reflect a read error. The chain links TRBV29-1 to TRBJ1-1; TRBD1 matches 7 bases. CDR1 and CDR2 from the germline V gene are SQVTM and ANQGSEA. This CDR3 spans 18 amino acids. The CDR3 sequence: CSVDVRITRDRAPREYSF. The CDR3 nucleotides read TGCAGCGTTGATGTTAGAATTACACGGGACAGAGCCCCAAGGGAGTATTCCTTT.

The chain combines TRBV7-2 with TRBJ2-7; maybe TRBD2 (6 bases). The CDR3 length is 15 residues. Germline V gene sequence: CDR1 SGHTA, CDR2 FQGNSA. The V end lost 2 bases, the J end lost 0 bases, and 11 bases lay between the germline ends. CDR3 bases: TGTGCCAGCAGCTTATCTAGCGCGGACTCCTACGAGCAGTACTTC. This codes for CASSLSSADSYEQYF.

This clone was detected a few times. This sample includes further DNA sequences coding for the same CDR3. This chain links TRBV7-9 with TRBJ2-7; no clear D. CDR1 is SEHNR and CDR2 is FQNEAQ in the germline V gene (reference sequence). V shed 5 bases and J shed 1 base, with 3 bases lying between them. This CDR3 spans 11 amino acids. The CDR3 loop reads CASSLSYEQYF. In DNA, the CDR3 is TGTGCCAGCAGCCTATCCTACGAGCAGTACTTC. Full variable domain (remainder filled in from reference TRBV7-9 and TRBJ2-7): DTGVSQNPRHKITKRGQNVTFRCDPISEHNRLYWYRQTLGQGPEFLTYFQNEAQLEKSRLLSDRFSAERPKGSFSTLEIQRTEQGDSAMYLCASSLSYEQYFGPGTRLTVT.

The chain links TRBV20-1 to TRBJ2-5; D not resolved. V was cut by 3 bases and J by 2 bases, with 4 bases left in between. Germline CDR1 and CDR2: DFQATT and SNEGSKA (reference sequence). The CDR3 is 11 amino acids. CDR3 nucleotides: TGCAGTGCTAGTCAACAAGAGACCCAGTACTTC. Translation gives CSASQQETQYF.

The V call is TRBV9, the J call TRBJ2-5; no clear D gene. Germline assignment: CDR1 SGDLS and CDR2 YYNGEE. Trimming left V 0 bases short and J 4 bases short, with 7 bases between. This CDR3 spans 13 amino acids. In nucleotides, the CDR3 is TGTGCCAGCAGCGTAGTATCACTAGAGACCCAGTACTTC. Translation: CASSVVSLETQYF. The full variable domain, rest sourced from reference TRBV9 and TRBJ2-5, is DSGVTQTPKHLITATGQRVTLRCSPRSGDLSVYWYQQSLDQGLQFLIQYYNGEERAKGNILERFSAQQFPDLHSELNLSSLELGDSALYFCASSVVSLETQYFGPGTRLLVL.

There are a few counts of this clone. V and J are TRBV30 and TRBJ1-6, with a tentative D call TRBD1 (5 bases). Trimming removed 2 bases from V and 8 bases from J, with 10 bases in between. This CDR3 has 13 residues. Germline CDR1 reads GTSNPN; CDR2 reads SVGIG (reference sequence). CDR3 DNA sequence: TGTGCCTGGAGTAGCCAGGGCGATTCACCCCTCCACTTT. It specifies CAWSSQGDSPLHF.

The genes are TRBV30 and TRBJ2-1; D possibly corresponds to TRBD1 (6 bases). The germline V gene encodes CDR1 GTSNPN and CDR2 SVGIG (reference sequence). V lost 6 bases and J lost 2, with 11 bases in between. The CDR3 is 13 amino acids. The CDR3 spells CACVDSPYNEQFF. CDR3 in DNA: TGTGCCTGCGTGGACAGCCCCTACAATGAGCAGTTCTTC.

This clone was counted only a few times. The gene calls are TRBV25-1 and TRBJ2-7; D gene unclear. Germline V gene sequence: CDR1 MGHDK, CDR2 SYGVNS. Trimming cost V 1 base and J 0 bases, with 7 bases left between them. CDR3 length equals 14 residues. DNA of the CDR3: TGTGCCAGCAGTGAATCCCCGAGCTCCTACGAGCAGTACTTC. This codes for CASSESPSSYEQYF.

J is TRBJ1-1 and V is TRBV30; weak D call: TRBD1 (5 bases). CDR1 and CDR2 (germline): GTSNPN, SVGIG (reference sequence). Trimming stripped 3 bases from V and 0 bases from J, with 8 bases between. This CDR3 contains 13 residues. CDR3 in amino acids: CAWSEGVNTEAFF. CDR3 nucleotides: TGTGCCTGGAGCGAAGGGGTGAACACTGAAGCTTTCTTT.

The table lists this clone with a count of one. The same CDR3 arises from other DNA sequences in this sample as well. This chain uses TRBV29-1 with TRBJ1-2, with D maybe TRBD1 (5 bases). V was clipped by 7 bases and J by 5 bases, with 11 bases between them. Germline CDR1 reads SQVTM; CDR2 reads ANQGSEA. CDR3 length: 11 residues. This CDR3 reads CSAGEDYGYTF. DNA of the CDR3: TGCAGCGCGGGGGAGGATTATGGCTACACCTTC.

The chain joins TRBV14 to TRBJ1-1, with D possibly matching TRBD1 (5 bases). Germline CDR1 is SGHDN and CDR2 is FVKESK. V was cut by 2 bases and J by 4 bases, with 5 bases left in between. The CDR3 loop spans 12 amino acids. CDR3 in amino acids: CASSQQGTEAFF. The CDR3 DNA sequence: TGTGCCAGCAGCCAACAGGGCACTGAAGCTTTCTTT.

The chain has TRBV2 and TRBJ2-5; D unclear. Germline V gene sequence: CDR1 SNHLY, CDR2 FYNNEI. There are 10 residues in the CDR3. V shed 8 bases and J shed 5 bases, with 6 bases lying between them. The CDR3 here is CASRVETQYF. In DNA, the CDR3 is TGTGCCAGCCGGGTTGAGACCCAGTACTTC.

The chain combines TRBV11-2 with TRBJ2-1, with a possible D match to TRBD2 (6 bases). Germline lookup yields CDR1 SGHAT and CDR2 FQNNGV. Trimming stripped 4 bases from V and 15 bases from J, with 16 bases between. This CDR3 contains 12 residues. The CDR3 DNA follows: TGTGCCAGCAGCTCGGGAGACGGTGGTCTGTTCTTC. This codes for CASSSGDGGLFF.

This clone was observed a few times. The chain employs TRBV25-1 and TRBJ2-3; TRBD2 aligns across 8 bases. Trimming removed 3 bases from V and 5 bases from J; junction bases left unmatched: 7. The length of the CDR3 is 15 residues. Looked up from germline, CDR1 is MGHDK and CDR2 is SYGVNS. As DNA, the CDR3 is TGTGCCAGCAGTGATATTAGCGGGGTTGGAGATACGCAGTATTTT. Translated, it gives CASSDISGVGDTQYF. Supplemented by reference TRBV25-1 and TRBJ2-3, the full variable domain reads EADIYQTPRYLVIGTGKKITLECSQTMGHDKMYWYQQDPGMELHLIHYSYGVNSTEKGDLSSESTVSRIRTEHFPLTLESARPSHTSQYLCASSDISGVGDTQYFGPGTRLTVL.

There are a few counts of this clone. V is TRBV11-2 and J is TRBJ1-1; D gene ambiguous. The CDR3 length is 14 residues. V was pared by 2 bases and J by 0 bases, with 7 bases between. Germline CDR1 and CDR2: SGHAT and FQNNGV. The CDR3 DNA reads as TGTGCCAGCAGCTTAACGGCTATGAACACTGAAGCTTTCTTT. Its protein is CASSLTAMNTEAFF.

In this sample, this clone turned up a few times. V gene TRBV7-6 combines with J gene TRBJ2-3; 9 nucleotides agree with TRBD1. Germline V gene sequence: CDR1 SGHVS, CDR2 FNYEAQ. This CDR3 comprises 16 residues. V lost 5 bases to trimming and J lost 2 bases; unmatched junction nucleotides: 8. Here the CDR3 reads CASSGNRGLPTDTQYF. CDR3 in DNA: TGTGCCAGCAGCGGCAACAGGGGGCTTCCCACAGATACGCAGTATTTT.

The V gene is TRBV29-1, the J gene TRBJ1-1; 10 bases align to TRBD1. V lost 7 bases and J lost 11; bases outside the gene matches: 4. Per germline, CDR1 SQVTM and CDR2 ANQGSEA. CDR3 length: 10 amino acids. In DNA, the CDR3 is TGCAGCGCCGGGACAGGGGTGGCTTTCTTT. Translating gives CSAGTGVAFF.

This clone was recorded a few times. This chain joins TRBV23-1 and TRBJ1-6; D may be TRBD1 (5 bases). TRBV23-1 is marked as an open reading frame, function uncertain. Trimming removed 5 bases from V and 13 bases from J, with 9 bases in between. The CDR3 consists of 11 residues. The CDR3 DNA reads TGCGCCAGCAGTGGAGACAGTCCCCTCCACTTT. Amino acid sequence: CASSGDSPLHF.

V usage is TRBV14 and J usage is TRBJ2-6; no clear D. Germline V gene data show CDR1 as SGHDN and CDR2 as FVKESK. The V end was cut by 4 bases, the J end by 3 bases, with 7 bases between. The CDR3 is made up of 14 amino acids. The chain's CDR3 is CASSRASGANVLTF. Here the CDR3 DNA reads TGTGCCAGCAGCCGAGCAAGTGGGGCCAACGTCCTGACTTTC.

With respect to this clone: The sample contains more than one DNA sequence encoding this CDR3. This chain uses TRBV9 with TRBJ2-3; D is ambiguous. The V gene's germline CDR1 is SGDLS and CDR2 YYNGEE. This CDR3 contains 13 residues. V lost 0 bases and J lost 3, with 5 bases in between. CDR3: CASSVDPTDTQYF. The CDR3 DNA follows: TGTGCCAGCAGCGTAGACCCTACAGATACGCAGTATTTT.

This clone was seen a few times. The chain links TRBV25-1 to TRBJ2-6; the D call may be TRBD1 or TRBD2 (5 bases each). CDR1 is MGHDK and CDR2 is SYGVNS in the germline V gene. The CDR3 sequence is 15 residues long. Deletions cut 3 bases from V and 4 bases from J, with 10 bases between. Here the CDR3 reads CASSEGVRGANVLTF. Here the CDR3 DNA reads TGTGCCAGCAGTGAGGGGGTGAGAGGGGCCAACGTCCTGACTTTC.

The chain combines TRBV29-1 with TRBJ2-6, with D tentatively TRBD1 (6 bases). Per germline, CDR1 SQVTM and CDR2 ANQGSEA. This CDR3 has 17 residues. Trimming removed 6 bases at V and 0 bases at J, with 18 bases between. CDR3 sequence: CSVVSRDKSSGANVLTF. The CDR3 DNA reads TGCAGCGTCGTCTCCCGGGACAAATCCTCTGGGGCCAACGTCCTGACTTTC.

This clone was seen once. V and J are TRBV29-1 and TRBJ2-1, with no clear D. CDR1 is SQVTM, CDR2 ANQGSEA, per germline. V dropped 6 bases and J dropped 0 bases, with 9 bases sitting between them. This CDR3 comprises 13 residues. CDR3 loop: CSVPSNSYNEQFF. Written as DNA, the CDR3 is TGCAGCGTCCCTAGTAACTCCTACAATGAGCAGTTCTTC.

A note on this clone: The junction departs from germline at one end; a sequencing error may be responsible. The chain links TRBV7-7 to TRBJ2-3; D possibly uses TRBD1 or TRBD2 (6 bases each). Germline CDR1 is SSHAT and CDR2 is FNYEAQ (reference sequence). The CDR3 length is 13 residues. CDR3 protein: CASSRGQSDTQYF. The CDR3 DNA sequence: TGTGCTAGCAGCCGGGGGCAGTCAGATACGCAGTATTTT.

The V and J genes are TRBV4-1 and TRBJ2-2; D is undetermined. Trimming shortened V by 0 bases and J by 1 base, and 9 bases separated the two germline ends. The CDR3 spans 16 residues. Germline values: CDR1 MGHRA, CDR2 YSYEKL. For the CDR3, the DNA is TGCGCCAGCAGCCAAGAGGGCTACCAGAACACCGGGGAGCTGTTTTTT. Protein product: CASSQEGYQNTGELFF.